Listed here are 19 T cell receptor beta chains from one sample, sequenced in a study of blood T cell repertoires in COVID-19 (dated by TCRdb to the early 2020s). Receptor amplification or capture employed the immunoSEQ multiplex PCR assay. Sourced from immuneACCESS, this table was stored by TCRdb with only in-frame sequences that have V and J called. A share of the clones is absent; for the studies checked, an unresolved V gene accounts for under half, and the remainder has no known explanation. Here the sample has fewer than 300,000 clones; 84% occur a single time. Together, the top ten hold 8.6% of the sample. Sequenced input: peripheral blood. These receptors were obtained from a human donor in a cohort sampled during active COVID-19.

The rearrangement joins TRBV6-2 or TRBV6-3 to TRBJ1-5; 7 bases align to TRBD1. V was clipped by 5 bases and J by 1 base; unmatched bases: 8. This CDR3 is built from 16 residues. Germline values: CDR1 MNHEY, CDR2 SVGEGT. Here the CDR3 reads CASSTRQGMSNQPQHF. The CDR3 nucleotides are TGTGCCAGCAGTACCCGACAGGGTATGAGCAATCAGCCCCAGCATTTT.

This clone was counted a single time. The V call is TRBV5-1, the J call TRBJ2-1, with 14 positions matching TRBD2. Germline V lookup: CDR1 SGHRS, CDR2 YFSETQ. The CDR3 covers 18 residues. The ends lost 0 bases at V and 7 bases at J; junction bases unmatched: 9. The CDR3 DNA sequence: TGCGCCAGCAGCTTGGCGGGACTAGCGGGAGCTCAGTCTAATGAGCAGTTCTTC. Its protein product is CASSLAGLAGAQSNEQFF. Complete variable domain (other parts from reference TRBV5-1 and TRBJ2-1): KAGVTQTPRYLIKTRGQQVTLSCSPISGHRSVSWYQQTPGQGLQFLFEYFSETQRNKGNFPGRFSGRQFSNSRSEMNVSTLELGDSALYLCASSLAGLAGAQSNEQFFGPGTRLTVL.

The chain employs TRBV25-1 and TRBJ2-1; TRBD1 is a possible D gene (5 bases). V was clipped by 7 bases and J by 3 bases, with 16 bases between them. The CDR3 runs 15 residues. CDR1 MGHDK and CDR2 SYGVNS come from the germline V gene. The CDR3 loop reads CASMMVRASYNEQFF. The CDR3 nucleotides are TGTGCCAGCATGATGGTCAGGGCGAGCTACAATGAGCAGTTCTTC.

This clone was seen a single time. This chain connects TRBV20-1 to TRBJ1-2; D unclear. The germline V gene has CDR1 DFQATT and CDR2 SNEGSKA (reference sequence). The CDR3 is 11 amino acids. With 3 bases removed from V and 3 bases from J, the gap between germline ends came to 5 bases. The CDR3 DNA follows: TGCAGTGCTAGTCTTGACTATGGCTACACCTTC. Translating gives CSASLDYGYTF.

CDR3 sequence reads: CASSFGTSARKVQFF. DNA of the CDR3: TGTGCCAGCAGCTTCGGGACTAGCGCCAGAAAAGTCCAGTTCTTC. This sequence joins TRBV7-3 and TRBJ2-1; 10 nucleotides align to TRBD2. The ends lost 3 bases at V and 13 bases at J; junction bases unmatched: 12. Germline values: CDR1 SGHTA, CDR2 FQGTGA. This CDR3 contains 15 residues. The variable domain in full, completed from reference TRBV7-3 and TRBJ2-1, reads GAGVSQTPSNKVTEKGKYVELRCDPISGHTALYWYRQSLGQGPEFLIYFQGTGAADDSGLPNDRFFAVRPEGSVSTLKIQRTERGDSAVYLCASSFGTSARKVQFFGPGTRLTVL.

The V and J genes are TRBV4-1 and TRBJ1-2, with 7 bases identical to TRBD1. The CDR3 sequence is 17 residues long. The germline CDR1 and CDR2 sequences are MGHRA and YSYEKL. V shed 1 base and J 1 base; nucleotides not matched to a gene: 9. The CDR3 DNA follows: TGCGCCAGCAGCCAAGCCCCACCGGGACAGCTTAACTATGGCTACACCTTC. It yields the protein CASSQAPPGQLNYGYTF.

This chain joins TRBV4-3 and TRBJ2-3; TRBD2 aligns across 8 bases. After removal of 0 bases from V and 4 bases from J, the junction contained 6 bases not matched to a gene. CDR3 size: 16 residues. Germline CDR1 and CDR2: LGHNA and YSLEER. CDR3 in amino acids: CASSQEGGGIADTQYF. CDR3 nucleotides: TGCGCCAGCAGCCAAGAAGGCGGGGGGATAGCAGATACGCAGTATTTT.

V gene TRBV10-3 combines with J gene TRBJ1-5, with D possibly matching TRBD1 (5 bases). Germline V gene sequence: CDR1 ENHRY, CDR2 SYGVKD. V was trimmed by 0 bases and J by 6 bases, leaving 15 bases between them. The CDR3 extends over 16 amino acids. The chain's CDR3 is CAISESITGATQPQHF. CDR3 DNA sequence: TGTGCCATCAGTGAGTCGATCACAGGAGCAACTCAGCCCCAGCATTTT.

The CDR3 loop is CASIQAGGFSNQPQHF. CDR3 in DNA: TGTGCCAGTATACAAGCAGGGGGCTTTAGTAATCAGCCCCAGCATTTT. This chain connects TRBV19 to TRBJ1-5, with 8 bases fitting TRBD1. V lost 7 bases and J lost 4; bases outside the gene matches: 12. From germline, CDR1 is LNHDA and CDR2 SQIVND (reference sequence). The CDR3 extends over 16 amino acids.

The chain employs TRBV7-9 and TRBJ1-3; 7 nucleotides line up with TRBD1. V was pared by 6 bases and J by 8 bases, with 13 bases of the junction left unmatched. The length of the CDR3 is 15 residues. CDR1 is SEHNR, CDR2 FQNEAQ, per germline (reference sequence). This chain's CDR3 is CASSDRAAATYTIYF. The CDR3 DNA is TGTGCCAGCAGTGACAGGGCCGCCGCGACCTACACCATATATTTT.

The V call is TRBV4-2, the J call TRBJ1-3; the D gene is possibly TRBD1 (5 bases). V lost 1 base and J 0 bases, leaving 7 bases between the germline ends. Per the germline V gene, CDR1 is LGHNA and CDR2 is YNFKEQ. The CDR3 runs 15 residues. CDR3 DNA: TGTGCCAGCAGCCAAGGTGACAGCTCTGGAAACACCATATATTTT. Translating gives CASSQGDSSGNTIYF.

The chain links TRBV6-5 to TRBJ1-4; 10 positions agree with TRBD1. The V and J ends lost 6 bases and 6 bases, in that order; junction bases with no gene match: 7. The CDR3 covers 15 residues. Germline V gene lookup returns CDR1 MNHEY and CDR2 SVGAGI. This CDR3 reads CASSDQTGGDEKLFF. CDR3 coding DNA: TGTGCCAGCAGCGACCAGACAGGGGGCGATGAAAAACTGTTTTTT.

The chain combines TRBV29-1 with TRBJ2-6; 10 nucleotides agree with TRBD1. Germline CDR1 and CDR2: SQVTM and ANQGSEA. The CDR3 runs to 15 residues. Trimming at V came to 7 bases and at J to 1 base, leaving 4 bases not matched to a gene. CDR3 DNA sequence: TGCAGCGCCCGGGACAGGGGTTCTGGGGCCAACGTCCTGACTTTC. Protein sequence: CSARDRGSGANVLTF.

The chain carries TRBV29-1 and TRBJ2-7; possible D gene TRBD1, 6 bases. V was pared by 6 bases and J by 0 bases, with 15 bases between. The CDR3 has 14 residues. Germline V lookup: CDR1 SQVTM, CDR2 ANQGSEA. The CDR3 DNA is TGCAGCGTCGAGACAGGAACTCGCTCCTACGAGCAGTACTTC. Translation gives CSVETGTRSYEQYF.

V and J are TRBV2 and TRBJ2-3; D is possibly TRBD2 (5 bases). V lost 6 bases to trimming and J lost 0 bases, with 13 bases between them. This CDR3 is 15 amino acids long. CDR1 and CDR2 from the germline V gene are SNHLY and FYNNEI. CDR3 residues: CASRGRTSSTDTQYF. The CDR3, as DNA: TGTGCCAGCAGGGGTAGGACTTCTAGCACAGATACGCAGTATTTT.

This CDR3 is CAVFKLTPYGYTF. DNA of the CDR3: TGTGCCGTCTTCAAACTTACGCCCTATGGCTACACCTTC. The rearrangement uses TRBV28 and TRBJ1-2, with D uncertain. CDR1 MDHEN and CDR2 SYDVKM come from the germline V gene. There are 13 residues in the CDR3. V was clipped by 11 bases and J by 4 bases, with 17 bases between them.

The chain links TRBV4-1 to TRBJ1-1, with TRBD1 matching 7 bases. Germline values: CDR1 MGHRA, CDR2 YSYEKL. The V gene end was trimmed by 2 bases and the J gene end by 1 base; junction bases not matched to a gene: 4. The CDR3 length is 15 residues. The CDR3 region has the DNA TGCGCCAGCAGCCAACAGACAGGGACGAACACTGAAGCTTTCTTT. Amino acid sequence: CASSQQTGTNTEAFF.

CDR3 residues: CASSSSLAYEQYF. The CDR3 coding sequence is TGTGCCAGCAGCTCATCACTGGCCTACGAGCAGTACTTC. The chain is built from TRBV11-3 and TRBJ2-7; D gene ambiguous. The V and J ends lost 4 bases and 2 bases respectively, with 9 bases between them. This CDR3 spans 13 amino acids. Germline assignment: CDR1 SGHNT and CDR2 YENEEA.

This clone appeared once. The J gene is TRBJ2-7, the V gene TRBV4-3; 10 positions match TRBD2. This CDR3 contains 20 residues. V gave up 0 bases and J gave up 4 bases; unmatched junction bases: 18. Germline-derived CDR1 and CDR2 are LGHNA and YSLEER. The CDR3 protein is CASSQDEILAGGCQWYEQYF. CDR3 in DNA: TGCGCCAGCAGCCAAGATGAGATATTAGCGGGGGGTTGTCAATGGTACGAGCAGTACTTC.